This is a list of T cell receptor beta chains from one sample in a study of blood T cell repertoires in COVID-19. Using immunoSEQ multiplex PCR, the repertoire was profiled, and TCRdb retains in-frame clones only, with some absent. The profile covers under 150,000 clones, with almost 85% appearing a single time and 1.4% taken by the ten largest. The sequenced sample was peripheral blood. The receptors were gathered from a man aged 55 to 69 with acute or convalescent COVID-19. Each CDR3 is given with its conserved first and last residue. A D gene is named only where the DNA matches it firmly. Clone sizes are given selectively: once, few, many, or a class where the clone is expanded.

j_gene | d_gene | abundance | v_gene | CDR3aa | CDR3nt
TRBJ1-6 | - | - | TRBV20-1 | CSASIDAGGNSPLHF | TGCAGTGCTAGTATCGACGCGGGAGGCAATTCACCCCTCCACTTT
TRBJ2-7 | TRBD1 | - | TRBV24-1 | CATSGTGDSYEQYF | TGTGCCACCAGTGGGACAGGGGACTCCTACGAGCAGTACTTC
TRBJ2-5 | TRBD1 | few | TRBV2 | CASSEGGTGQETQYF | TGTGCCAGCAGTGAAGGGGGGACAGGTCAAGAGACCCAGTACTTC
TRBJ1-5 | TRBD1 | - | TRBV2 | CASGGQGDQPQHF | TGTGCCAGCGGGGGACAGGGGGATCAGCCCCAGCATTTT
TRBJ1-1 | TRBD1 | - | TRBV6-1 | CASSDNRGGTEAFF | TGTGCCAGCAGTGATAACAGGGGTGGTACTGAAGCTTTCTTT
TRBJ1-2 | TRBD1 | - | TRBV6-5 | CASSYSGTGWDYTF | TGTGCCAGCAGTTACTCCGGGACAGGGTGGGACTACACCTTC
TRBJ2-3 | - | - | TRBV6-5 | CASSLDKFSTDTQYF | TGTGCCAGCAGCCTTGACAAGTTTAGCACAGATACGCAGTATTTT
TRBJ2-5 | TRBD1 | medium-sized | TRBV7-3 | CASSPDRGFTETQYF | TGTGCCAGCAGCCCTGACAGGGGTTTCACAGAGACCCAGTACTTC
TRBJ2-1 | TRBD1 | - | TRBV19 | CASSMGGQGTLNPYNEQFF | TGTGCCAGTAGTATGGGTGGACAGGGGACATTGAATCCATACAATGAGCAGTTCTTC
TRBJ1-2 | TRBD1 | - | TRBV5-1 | CASSSRTGHGYTF | TGCGCCAGCAGCTCCCGGACAGGGCATGGCTACACCTTC
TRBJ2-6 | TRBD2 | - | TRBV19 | CASRVTGTSILSGANVLTF | TGTGCCAGTAGGGTGACCGGGACTAGCATATTATCTGGGGCCAACGTCCTGACTTTC
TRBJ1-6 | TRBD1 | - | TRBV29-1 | CSVRQGGDSPLHF | TGCAGCGTCAGACAGGGGGGTGATTCACCCCTCCACTTT
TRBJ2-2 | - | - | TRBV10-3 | CAIRDTGELFF | TGTGCCATCCGGGACACCGGGGAGCTGTTTTTT
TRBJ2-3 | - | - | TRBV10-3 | CAIAIADTDTQYF | TGTGCCATCGCAATAGCAGACACAGATACGCAGTATTTT
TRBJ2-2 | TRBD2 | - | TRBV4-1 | CASSAGLATGELFF | TGCGCCAGCAGCGCAGGACTAGCAACCGGGGAGCTGTTTTTT
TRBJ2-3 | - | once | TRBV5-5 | CASSLGGEDTQYF | TGTGCCAGCAGCTTGGGCGGTGAGGATACGCAGTATTTT
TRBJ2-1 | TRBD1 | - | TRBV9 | CASSGQGVNEQFF | TGTGCCAGCAGCGGACAGGGGGTCAATGAGCAGTTCTTC
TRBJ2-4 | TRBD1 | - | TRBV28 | CASSFTYGGQGILNAKNIQYF | TGTGCCAGCAGTTTCACCTATGGGGGACAGGGCATCTTAAACGCCAAAAACATTCAGTACTTC
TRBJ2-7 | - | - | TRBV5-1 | CASSTRTTDFSEQYF | TGCGCCAGCAGCACCCGGACTACCGATTTCTCGGAGCAGTACTTC
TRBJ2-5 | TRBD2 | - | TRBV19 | CASSTSGGRKETQYF | TGTGCCAGTAGTACGAGCGGGGGGAGAAAAGAGACCCAGTACTTC
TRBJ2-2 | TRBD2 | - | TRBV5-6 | CASSRPRTSGRAGELFF | TGTGCCAGCAGCCGACCCAGGACTAGCGGGAGGGCCGGGGAGCTGTTTTTT
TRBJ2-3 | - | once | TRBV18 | CASSPQDTDTQYF | TGTGCCAGCTCACCTCAGGACACAGATACGCAGTATTTT
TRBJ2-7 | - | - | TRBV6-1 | CASSDILEQYF | TGTGCCAGCAGTGATATCCTCGAGCAGTACTTC
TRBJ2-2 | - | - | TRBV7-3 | CASSSGAGELFF | TGTGCCAGCAGCTCGGGAGCCGGGGAGCTGTTTTTT
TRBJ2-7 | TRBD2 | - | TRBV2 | CASSEGISGSYEQYF | TGTGCCAGCAGTGAGGGTATTAGCGGGAGCTACGAGCAGTACTTC
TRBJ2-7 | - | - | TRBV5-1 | CASSLGGGSSYEQYF | TGCGCCAGCAGCTTGGGTGGGGGGAGCTCCTACGAGCAGTACTTC
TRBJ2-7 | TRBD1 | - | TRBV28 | CASSLEVRGLDEQYF | TGTGCCAGCAGTTTAGAGGTCAGGGGGCTTGACGAGCAGTACTTC
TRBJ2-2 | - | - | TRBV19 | CASSIVRSGELFF | TGTGCCAGTAGTATAGTGAGGTCCGGGGAGCTGTTTTTT
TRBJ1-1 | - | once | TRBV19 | CASSIRVRGTEAFF | TGTGCCAGTAGTATCAGGGTGCGTGGCACTGAAGCTTTCTTT
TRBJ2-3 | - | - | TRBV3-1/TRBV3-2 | CASSQVFLGGWATDTQYF | TGTGCCAGCAGCCAAGTTTTTTTGGGCGGGTGGGCCACAGATACGCAGTATTTT
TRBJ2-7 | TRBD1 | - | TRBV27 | CASRPGQISYEQYF | TGTGCCAGCCGACCGGGACAGATCTCCTACGAGCAGTACTTC
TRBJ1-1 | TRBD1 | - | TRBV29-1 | CSVERQGRMNTEAFF | TGCAGCGTTGAACGACAGGGGAGGATGAACACTGAAGCTTTCTTT
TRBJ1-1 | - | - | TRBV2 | CASSDQVRDTEAFF | TGTGCCAGCAGTGATCAGGTGCGGGACACTGAAGCTTTCTTT
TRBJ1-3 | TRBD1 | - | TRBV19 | CASSPQGATGNTIYF | TGTGCCAGTAGTCCACAGGGGGCCACTGGAAACACCATATATTTT
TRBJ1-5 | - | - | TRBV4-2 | CASSQGQSNQPQHF | TGTGCCAGCAGCCAGGGGCAGTCCAATCAGCCCCAGCATTTT
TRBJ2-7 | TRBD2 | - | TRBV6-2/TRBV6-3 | CASSYAGTKDYEQYF | TGTGCCAGCAGTTACGCCGGGACTAAAGATTACGAGCAGTACTTC
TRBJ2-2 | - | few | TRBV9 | CASSVRQNANTGELFF | TGTGCCAGCAGCGTAAGACAGAACGCGAACACCGGGGAGCTGTTTTTT
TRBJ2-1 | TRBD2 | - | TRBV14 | CASSQVAGYNEQFF | TGTGCCAGCAGCCAGGTAGCGGGGTACAATGAGCAGTTCTTC
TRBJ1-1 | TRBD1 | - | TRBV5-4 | CASSSNYRGNTEAFF | TGTGCCAGCAGCTCGAATTACAGGGGGAACACTGAAGCTTTCTTT
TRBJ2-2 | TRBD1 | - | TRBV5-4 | CASSRDRGLSGELFF | TGTGCCAGCAGCCGGGACAGGGGGCTTAGCGGGGAGCTGTTTTTT
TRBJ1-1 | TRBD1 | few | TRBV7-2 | CASNRDSTEAFF | TGTGCCAGCAACCGGGACAGCACTGAAGCTTTCTTT
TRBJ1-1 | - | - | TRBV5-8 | CASSSWGLGALFSTEAFF | TGTGCCAGCAGCTCCTGGGGGTTGGGGGCGCTTTTTAGCACTGAAGCTTTCTTT
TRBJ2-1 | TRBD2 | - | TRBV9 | CASSAFRGLAERDEQFF | TGTGCCAGCAGCGCTTTCCGAGGACTAGCGGAAAGGGATGAGCAGTTCTTC
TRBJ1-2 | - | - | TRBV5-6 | CASSLERNYGYTF | TGTGCCAGCAGCTTGGAACGGAACTATGGCTACACCTTC
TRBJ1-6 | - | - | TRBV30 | CAWRGDNANSPLHF | TGTGCCTGGAGGGGCGACAATGCAAATTCACCCCTCCACTTT
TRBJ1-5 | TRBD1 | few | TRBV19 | CASSIRQGQGNQPQHF | TGTGCCAGTAGTATCAGACAGGGTCAGGGCAATCAGCCCCAGCATTTT
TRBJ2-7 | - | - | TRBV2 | CASSYDRDSGEQYF | TGTGCCAGCAGTTACGACAGGGACTCGGGCGAGCAGTACTTC
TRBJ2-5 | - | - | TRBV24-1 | CATSDPSTGHQETQYF | TGTGCCACCAGTGATCCATCAACAGGACACCAAGAGACCCAGTACTTC
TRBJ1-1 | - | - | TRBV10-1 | CASSVLWAAMNTEAFF | TGCGCCAGCAGTGTTTTATGGGCAGCCATGAACACTGAAGCTTTCTTT
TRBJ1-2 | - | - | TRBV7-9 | CASTTEQGGYTF | TGTGCCAGCACCACAGAACAGGGTGGCTACACCTTC
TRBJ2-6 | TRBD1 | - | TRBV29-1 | CSVGGPGQGATGANVLTF | TGCAGCGTTGGTGGGCCGGGACAGGGGGCCACTGGGGCCAACGTCCTGACTTTC
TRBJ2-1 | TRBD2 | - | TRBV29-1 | CSVESGGRRNEQFF | TGCAGCGTTGAATCGGGCGGGAGGAGGAATGAGCAGTTCTTC
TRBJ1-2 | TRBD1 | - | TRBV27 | CASSLRQGSLLFGYTF | TGTGCCAGCAGTTTGAGACAGGGGTCCCTTCTCTTTGGCTACACCTTC
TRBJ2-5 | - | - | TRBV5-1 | CASSLLGAETQYF | TGCGCCAGCAGCTTGCTAGGGGCAGAGACCCAGTACTTC
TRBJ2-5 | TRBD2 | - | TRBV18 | CASSPIRLGLAGGETQYF | TGTGCCAGCTCACCGATTCGATTGGGACTAGCGGGAGGTGAGACCCAGTACTTC